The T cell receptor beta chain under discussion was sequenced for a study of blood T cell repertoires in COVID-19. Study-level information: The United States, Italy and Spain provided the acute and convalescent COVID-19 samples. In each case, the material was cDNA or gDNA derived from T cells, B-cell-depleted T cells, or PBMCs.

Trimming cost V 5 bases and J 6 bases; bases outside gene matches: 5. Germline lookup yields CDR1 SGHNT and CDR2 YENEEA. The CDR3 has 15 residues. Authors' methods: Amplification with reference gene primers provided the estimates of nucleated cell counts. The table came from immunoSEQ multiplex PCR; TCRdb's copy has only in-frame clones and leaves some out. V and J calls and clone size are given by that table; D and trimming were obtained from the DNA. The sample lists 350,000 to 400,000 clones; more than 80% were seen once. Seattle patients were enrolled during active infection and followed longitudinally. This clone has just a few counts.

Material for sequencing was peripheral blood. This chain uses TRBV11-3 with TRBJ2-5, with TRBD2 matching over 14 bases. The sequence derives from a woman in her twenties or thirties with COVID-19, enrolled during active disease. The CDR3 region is CASSRRTSGRQTQYF. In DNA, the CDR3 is TGTGCCAGCAGCCGGAGGACTAGCGGGAGGCAGACCCAGTACTTC.